This T cell receptor (beta chain) was recovered during a study of cytomegalovirus exposure and HLA in healthy donors (dated by TCRdb to about 2017). About the full investigation: The 500 to 800 repertoires of the first cohort and the 120 validation repertoires were produced on the same platform, according to a later analysis. The study aimed to test whether cataloging public T cell receptors could reveal signatures of past pathogen exposure. High-throughput TCR immunosequencing, statistical association of individual TCRs with disease status, and machine learning were combined to predict cytomegalovirus infection status. In addition to the first cohort of hundreds of subjects, a separate validation cohort of approximately 130 different subjects was used. Broad study findings and their caveats: In the study, about 150 TCR beta chains were listed as associated with cytomegalovirus. According to the authors, the approach could potentially be generalized to other disease states and immunological phenotypes. Of the cluster scores, around 95% were above 0 in a later analysis, which found that TCRs clustered in the first cohort also tended to co-occur in the 120 or so validation repertoires. Cytomegalovirus status was reported to be diagnosed by the classifier with high specificity and sensitivity in both the original and validation cohorts. Most TCR sequences were observed very rarely across donors, whereas some public TCRs were present in many individuals. A few of the identified cytomegalovirus-associated TCR beta chains were confirmed in vitro to be specific for cytomegalovirus antigens. A later analysis lacked HLA typing for the validation cohort, so it scored co-occurrence in that cohort across all 110 or so repertoires.

This clone has more than one count but fewer than ten. The antigen it recognizes is unknown. Base qualities are not at hand, and no much larger clone is one base apart. Separate from the approximately 700-subject first cohort, the validation cohort of about 120 subjects was the group to which the donors belonged. The library was prepared using the immunoSEQ multiplex PCR assay. Concerning the study's data processing: A statistical classification framework was built for diagnosing cytomegalovirus status from the catalog of TCR beta chain sequences. Here the immuneACCESS table is served through TCRdb, limited to in-frame sequences with V and J called. Missing clones are a known gap in these copies; in checked studies unresolved V genes cover under half, and the rest lacks a known reason. Clone size and the V and J calls come from that table; the DNA yielded D and trimming. This sample is represented by about 280,000 clones; 70% to 90% of them were singletons. The ten top clones hold 1% of the sample.

The sequence was obtained from a woman between 18 and 30 years old in good health and CMV-seronegative. The source material was PBMCs.

The DNA reads as follows: TGTGCCAGCAGTTACAAGGGGTCCAGCAATCAGCCCCAGCATTTT. Its translation reads: CASSYKGSSNQPQHF. The V and J genes are TRBV6-6 and TRBJ1-5; the D region possibly corresponds to TRBD1 (5 bases align). The CDR3 has 15 amino acids, counting the end cysteine and phenylalanine. The CDR3 DNA has 45 bases and is translated from base 1. The germline V gene (reference sequence) supplies CDR1 MNHNY and CDR2 SVGAGI. Trimming at the junction amounts to 2 bases on V and 1 base on J, and the germline ends lie 9 bases apart.